The clone carrying this T cell receptor (beta chain) was detected only a few times. What it recognizes is unknown. The germline V and J ends were trimmed by 0 bases and 9 bases, with 18 bases remaining between them. The CDR3 totals 17 residues. This specimen comes from a study of beta chain features in type 1 diabetes. Findings and limits, study-wide: Fewer junction insertions and more nucleotide deletions appeared in type 1 diabetes patients. With patients and controls alike, PCR might favor shorter templates to an equal degree.

Investigators reverse transcribed all isolated RNA, so they sequenced expressed TCRB transcripts. TCRdb keeps only in-frame clones here, not all; method: immunoSEQ multiplex PCR. Of roughly 240,000 clones detected, 12% to 15% appear once; the ten largest clones hold 0.025% to 0.03%. Sequenced input: naive CD4+ T cells from blood. The rearrangement uses TRBV23-1 and TRBJ2-6; D is perhaps TRBD1 (5 bases). TRBV23-1 is known as an ORF, though its function is uncertain. This TCR was sampled from a woman aged 40 to 50 in good health. For the CDR3, the DNA is TGCGCCAGCAGTCAATCTCCCCGCCCCAGGGATTTCAACGTCCTGACTTTC. Its protein is CASSQSPRPRDFNVLTF.